Listed here is a single T cell receptor beta chain. This clone was seen only once. Its antigen has not been determined. The record has no base qualities; no much larger clone is one base away. The CDR3 regions of human TCRbeta chains were analyzed by immunosequencing. The source study handled its data this way. TCRs in the repertoires were compared against a reference library of SARS-CoV-2-specific TCRs that had been generated with the MIRA antigen-specificity platform. Breadth was defined as the fraction of unique TCRs that were SARS-CoV-2-associated. Depth was defined as the fraction of total T cells that were SARS-CoV-2-associated. Using the MIRA data, every spike-specific TCR was mapped to the spike region that the TCR reacted to and assigned to either a CD4 or a CD8 class. Log10-transformed breadth and depth values were compared by one-way ANOVA with Sidak's multiple comparisons tests. TCRdb mirrors the immuneACCESS table, restricted to in-frame sequences. Some clones are absent from its copies; in checked studies, under half trace to an unresolved V gene, and the reason for the others is unknown. V and J calls and clone size are given by that table; D and trimming were obtained from the DNA. The table for this sample lists under 150,000 clones; approximately 87% of them were counted only once. 1.5% to 2% of the sample rests with the top ten.

These data are taken from a study of T cell responses to AZD1222 COVID-19 vaccine (dated by TCRdb to the early 2020s). Some background on the complete study: A total of about 230 trial participants underwent TCR sequencing, of whom about 210 received two doses of AZD1222 and some 26 received two doses of the MenACWY control vaccine. Enrollment into the trials was organized by age into subgroups of 18-55, 56-69 and 70-plus years, and those subgroups contained about 150, 27 and 61 TCR-sequenced participants, respectively. What the work shows at the level of the full study, not this receptor alone: CD4 TCRs associated with the vaccine covered the entire spike protein, and the dominant responses were in regions 160-218 and 743-854. In the small 56-69-year group, the increase in depth fell short of significance, most likely because of low power. Participants were mostly white British and included more females than males, and it was suggested by the authors that clonal diversity may have been underestimated. Only five or six AZD1222 recipients were SARS-CoV-2 seropositive at baseline, limiting conclusions about previously exposed vaccinees. After two AZD1222 doses, both the breadth and the depth of spike-specific TCRs were significantly higher than at day 0 and than in MenACWY recipients. Because no day 14 peak-response samples were available, repertoires were characterized only after the peak T cell response. Reportedly, close to half of the unique spike-specific TCRs recognized epitopes lying outside the regions that are mutated in the B.1.351 and B.1.1.7 variants.

The intended sense of this specimen's time point label: about 28 days (+/-7) after the second vaccine dose. Because spike-specific TCR depth and breadth did not differ between the two schedules, AZD1222 recipients who got a second dose at roughly 4 weeks were pooled with those who got a second dose at roughly 12 weeks. Vaccinee samples were obtained from the UK trials COV001 and COV002, which included a single-blind randomized controlled phase 2/3 trial of AZD1222 (ChAdOx1 nCoV-19) in healthy adults. For TCRbeta chain sequencing, PBMC samples from trial participants were taken at day 0 and at day 28 after the second dose. As encoded in the germline V gene (reference sequence), CDR1 is MNHEY while CDR2 is SMNVEV. V sheds 2 bases and J sheds 9 bases, leaving 8 bases between their ends. Including cysteine and phenylalanine, the CDR3 has 12 amino acids. Only the CDR3 region is kept as DNA, spanning 36 bases read in frame from base 1.

The sequences come from peripheral blood, collected 28 days after the second AZD1222 dose. The V and J segments used are TRBV27 and TRBJ1-5, with the D segment identity uncertain. The receptor was isolated from an adult who received the AZD1222 COVID-19 vaccine. The CDR3 reads as follows: CASSLPGRPQHF. The sequence in DNA is TGTGCCAGCAGTTTACCCGGACGGCCCCAGCATTTT.